This T cell receptor beta chain was captured by sequencing in a study of shared clonotypes between healthy human individuals. Study observations and caveats: A limitation of the genetic and exposure-history diversity represented arose from few donors. Incompleteness in sorted-subset sequencing, despite large depth, was shown by rarefaction. Naive CD4 clonotypes overlapped across a handful of donors at approximately 5.5%.

Concerning this clone: Antigen specificity is unknown.

The method was immunoSEQ multiplex PCR; TCRdb's version includes in-frame clones alone and lacks a portion of them. The sample contains fewer than 1.6 million clones, 98% of which appear only once. The split of CD4+ cells yielded CD45RA+ naive and CD45RA-negative memory subsets. Germline CDR1 reads SGHKS; CDR2 reads YYEKEE (reference sequence). This CDR3 spans 12 amino acids. V lost 0 bases to trimming and J lost 4 bases, with 4 bases between them. This TCR came from a man aged 30-40 years in good health. The chain recombines TRBV5-5 with TRBJ2-5; D is unresolved. Source material: naive CD4+ T cells sorted from blood. Subset indicated: CD45RA+ positively selected. CDR3 amino acids: CASSLEGETQYF. DNA for the CDR3: TGTGCCAGCAGCTTGGAAGGAGAGACCCAGTACTTC. The whole variable domain, filled in from reference TRBV5-5 and TRBJ2-5, reads DAGVTQSPTHLIKTRGQQVTLRCSPISGHKSVSWYQQVLGQGPQFIFQYYEKEERGRGNFPDRFSARQFPNYSSELNVNALLLGDSALYLCASSLEGETQYFGPGTRLLVL.